This paragraph reports one T cell receptor (beta chain). This clone occurred once. Its antigen is still unknown. No qualities accompany the bases; no much larger clone lies one base away. Donors were healthy HIV-negative adults with no recently reported acute infections or vaccinations. Only Caucasian adults living in Nashville, Tennessee, USA were represented among the donors. CD4+ T cells were enriched through magnetic negative selection, after which naive cells were positively selected on CD45RA and the remaining negative fraction served as the memory subset. After blood collection by leukapheresis, PBMCs were isolated using Ficoll-Histopaque density gradient centrifugation and then cryopreserved in the vapor phase of liquid nitrogen. Analytical flow cytometry was used to check the purity and quantity of each magnetically sorted T cell population. From each sorted fraction, genomic DNA was isolated and quantified by UV absorbance on a Nanodrop 2000c.

This sample stems from a study of shared clonotypes between healthy human individuals (dated by TCRdb to 2018 to 2020). Notes on the research overall: The cohort comprised a couple of women and a few men aged 18 to 49 years. To increase sequencing depth and limit assay-specific biases, TCR repertoire library preparation and sequencing were carried out by different laboratories using diverse techniques. Leukapheresis yielded between about 0.94 and 10 billion PBMCs per donor. The study deeply sequenced blood TCR repertoires of five healthy adults to estimate repertoire size and the extent of clonotype sharing between individuals. For each donor, CD4 naive and CD4 memory were each given three plates, CD8 naive was given two plates, and CD8 memory was given one plate. On the study overall, not on this receptor specifically: Pairwise subsampling indicated that sequencing depth was expected to affect the degree of clonotype sharing among donors. Even with the large sequencing depth, rarefaction of the sorted-subset datasets indicated that sequencing was incomplete. Compared with non-shared clonotypes, clonotypes shared by all four sorted-subset donors had higher generation probabilities. Larger estimated clonotype richness was generally found for naive subsets than for memory subsets. Sampling was restricted to blood, and TCR repertoires in tissue are likely to differ from TCR repertoires in blood. When a few donors were compared, the shared fraction of clonotypes was around 4.6% for naive CD4, more than 3% for naive CD8, 2.3% for memory CD4, and 0.4% for memory CD8. Because the study included only a small number of donors, the genetic and exposure-history diversity represented was limited.

Using the deep immunoSEQ assay, TCR CDR3 regions were amplified from genomic DNA by multiplex PCR. Extracted genomic DNA from each cell subset was spread evenly across all wells of several immunoSEQ 96-well plates, with each plate serving as a replicate. For sorted subsets, 200 to 250 ng of genomic DNA, equivalent to tens of thousands of T cell genomes, went into each replicate PCR. Purified libraries were quantified with a Qubit 3.0 fluorometer, sized on a Bioanalyzer 2100, and re-quantified with the KAPA Library Quantification kit. Each immunoSEQ 96-well plate was sequenced on its own single-read 150-cycle Illumina NextSeq 550 flow cell. In the authors' own workflow: Because only junctional sequences without quality scores were contained in the immunoSEQ output, filtering matching that applied to full-length reads could not be performed. Sequences were annotated with PyIR, a Python wrapper for IgBLAST v1.9, using IMGT germline references to assign V/J genes and CDR3. Reads were removed for weak V/J assignments (E-value above 1e-6), missing CDR3, stop codons, out-of-frame junctions, or ambiguous translated residues. V3J clonotypes were defined as sequences sharing an identical inferred V gene, J gene, and CDR3 amino acid sequence. Percentage overlap between repertoires was calculated by dividing the number of shared unique clonotypes by the size of the smaller repertoire. RTK rarefaction, the Chao1 estimator, and Recon v2.1 estimates of unobserved clonotypes were used to assess repertoire richness. For all TCRbeta clonotypes obtained by the gDNA method from a handful of donors, generation probabilities were computed with OLGA. Sourced from immuneACCESS, this table was stored by TCRdb with only in-frame sequences that have V and J called. A share of the clones is absent; for the studies checked, an unresolved V gene accounts for under half, and the remainder has no known explanation. Clone size and the V and J calls come from that table; the DNA yielded D and trimming. Counted in this sample were over a million clones; 60% to 80% of them appeared once. The ten largest clones add up to over 1.3% of the sample.

Deletion took 0 bases off V and 4 bases off J, with a span of 11 bases between the germline ends. CDR3 length: 15 amino acids, cysteine to phenylalanine. Solely the CDR3 DNA is kept, with 45 bases framed from the first base. Via the germline V gene, CDR1 is SGHTS and CDR2 YDEGEE. The V and J genes are TRBV5-8 and TRBJ2-1, and perhaps TRBD2 as D gene, on 6 matching bases. The sequencing sample was made of memory CD4+ T cells sorted from blood. Explained via the paper, the cell subset or site label denotes: CD45RA-negative fraction. This clonotype was obtained from a man between 18 and 29 years old in good health. In nucleotide form, the sequence is TGTGCCAGCAGCTTGGCCGGGACTTATTACAATGAGCAGTTCTTC. It translates as CASSLAGTYYNEQFF.